Shown below are 2 T cell receptor beta chains from a single sample sequenced in a study of T cell responses to AZD1222 COVID-19 vaccine. The protocol was immunoSEQ multiplex PCR, while the TCRdb copy is restricted to in-frame clones and leaves out a portion. The top ten hold around 1.3% of the sample, which has about 160,000 clones, roughly 92% seen once. Sequencing was performed on peripheral blood, taken on day 0 of AZD1222 vaccination. Receptors were obtained from an adult in good health.

The gene calls are TRBV7-2 and TRBJ1-3, with D possibly matching TRBD1 (5 bases). This CDR3 is built from 19 residues. V lost 0 bases and J lost 0, with 18 bases in between. Germline CDR1 SGHTA, CDR2 FQGNSA. CDR3 protein: CASSLAWQGPIHSGNTIYF. The DNA of the CDR3 is TGTGCCAGCAGCTTAGCGTGGCAGGGACCAATACACTCTGGAAACACCATATATTTT.

This chain connects TRBV19 to TRBJ1-1; tentatively, D is TRBD1 (5 bases). Trimming pared 6 bases from V and 4 bases from J, leaving 9 bases between. Germline CDR1 and CDR2: LNHDA and SQIVND (reference sequence). CDR3 length equals 12 residues. CDR3 residues: CASRQVGTEAFF. CDR3 sequence (DNA): TGTGCCAGTAGACAGGTCGGCACTGAAGCTTTCTTT.